These 21 T cell receptor beta chains were all obtained from the same sample, sequenced in a study of T cells after yellow fever vaccination. TCRdb re-called the 5' RACE reads through MiXCR, storing one row per CDR3 protein. In the table there are about 250,000 distinct CDR3 sequences, roughly 4% of which are singletons. Material: PBMCs, obtained 15 days after the yellow fever booster vaccination. Source of these receptors: a man aged 18-30 years who received the YFV17D yellow fever vaccine.

This clonotype appeared many times. The chain is built from TRBV9 and TRBJ2-6; no firm D call. Looked up from germline, CDR1 is SGDLS and CDR2 is YYNGEE. The CDR3 runs to 13 residues. V was clipped by 0 bases and J by 4 bases, with 2 bases between them. Here the CDR3 DNA reads TGTGCCAGCAGCGTAGCAGGGGCCAACGTCCTGACTTTC. Residues: CASSVAGANVLTF.

This clonotype has a handful of counts. The chain combines TRBV3-1 with TRBJ1-4; no definite D call. Germline CDR1 LGHDT, CDR2 YNNKEL (reference sequence). The CDR3 sequence is 16 residues long. V shed 2 bases and J shed 1 base, with 11 bases lying between them. CDR3 region: CASSQMEGGTNEKLFF. Written as DNA, the CDR3 is TGTGCCAGCAGCCAAATGGAGGGAGGAACTAATGAAAAACTGTTTTTT.

This clonotype has ten or more counts. J is TRBJ2-1 and V is TRBV7-2; 7 nucleotides line up with TRBD2. The CDR3 consists of 14 residues. With 4 bases clipped from V and 8 bases from J, the junction kept 8 bases outside the gene matches. Germline values: CDR1 SGHTA, CDR2 FQGNSA. Here the CDR3 DNA reads TGTGCCAGCAGCTCTCGAGGCGGGGGATATGAGCAGTTCTTC. As protein: CASSSRGGGYEQFF.

This clonotype has a count of ten or more. This chain links TRBV6-5 with TRBJ1-1, with TRBD1 matching over 11 bases. Germline V gives CDR1 MNHEY, CDR2 SVGAGI. The CDR3 loop spans 14 amino acids. V trimming: 6 bases; J trimming: 6 bases; junction bases outside the gene matches: 6. CDR3 sequence: CASRPGQGVPEAFF. The DNA of the CDR3 is TGTGCCAGCAGGCCGGGACAGGGGGTCCCTGAAGCTTTCTTT.

This clonotype came up many times. The chain combines TRBV20-1 with TRBJ2-3, with D possibly being TRBD2 (5 bases). V was clipped by 6 bases and J by 1 base, with 17 bases between them. This CDR3 comprises 15 residues. Germline CDR1 is DFQATT and CDR2 is SNEGSKA (reference sequence). The CDR3 nucleotides are TGCAGTGCCCCGAGGGTCGGTAGCGGCACAGATACGCAGTATTTT. Translating gives CSAPRVGSGTDTQYF.

The table lists this clonotype with many counts. The rearrangement joins TRBV11-2 to TRBJ1-1; perhaps TRBD1 as D (6 bases). The CDR3 is 14 amino acids. Germline V gives CDR1 SGHAT, CDR2 FQNNGV. Trimming cost V 0 bases and J 7 bases, with 12 bases left between them. CDR3 DNA sequence: TGTGCCAGCAGCTTAGAGGGGACACACTTTGAAGCTTTCTTT. The encoded protein is CASSLEGTHFEAFF.

This clonotype came up many times. The genes are TRBV7-2 and TRBJ1-2; no clear D. The CDR3 runs 12 residues. The germline gives CDR1 SGHTA, CDR2 FQGNSA. With 1 base removed from V and 4 bases from J, the gap between germline ends came to 4 bases. The CDR3 here is CASSLVTYGYTF. The CDR3 coding sequence is TGTGCCAGCAGCTTAGTTACCTATGGCTACACCTTC.

This clonotype was observed many times. The V and J genes are TRBV12-3 or TRBV12-4 and TRBJ1-2, with a tentative D call TRBD1 (5 bases). This CDR3 comprises 15 residues. The V and J ends lost 3 bases and 4 bases respectively, with 15 bases between them. The CDR3 region has the DNA TGTGCCAGCAGTTTGCTACTGACTGGGGCCTATGGCTACACCTTC. As protein: CASSLLLTGAYGYTF.

This clonotype was found many times. The V and J genes are TRBV12-3 or TRBV12-4 and TRBJ2-7; 9 nucleotides agree with TRBD1. The V and J ends lost 6 bases and 0 bases, in that order; junction bases with no gene match: 6. The CDR3 has 15 amino acids. CDR3 sequence: CASRRGTGSSYEQYF. CDR3 DNA sequence: TGTGCCAGCAGGCGGGGGACAGGGAGCTCCTACGAGCAGTACTTC.

This clonotype was recorded at least ten times. The chain joins TRBV15 to TRBJ2-7; a weak D match, TRBD2 (5 bases). The germline CDR1 and CDR2 sequences are LNHNV and YYDKDF (reference sequence). The CDR3 spans 14 residues. V shed 1 base and J shed 3 bases, with 10 bases lying between them. The CDR3, as DNA: TGTGCCACCAGCAGAGTTGTAGGAGGCTACGAGCAGTACTTC. It specifies CATSRVVGGYEQYF.

This clonotype was seen repeatedly, ten times or more. V is TRBV20-1 and J is TRBJ2-3, with D perhaps TRBD2 (5 bases). Germline assignment: CDR1 DFQATT and CDR2 SNEGSKA (reference sequence). V was shortened by 2 bases and J by 5 bases, with 14 bases between the two germline ends. The CDR3 loop spans 14 amino acids. The CDR3, as DNA: TGCAGTGCTAGAATGTGGGTGCGGGTAGATACGCAGTATTTT. It yields the protein CSARMWVRVDTQYF.

A word on this clonotype: A single base separates this from a much larger clone, so it may be a read error. The rearrangement links TRBV28 to TRBJ2-3; 7 bases map to TRBD1. The germline gives CDR1 MDHEN, CDR2 SYDVKM. The CDR3 covers 12 residues. The CDR3 loop reads CASGTATVTQYF. The DNA of the CDR3 is TGTGCCAGTGGGACAGCCACAGTTACGCAGTATTTT.

This clonotype has a handful of counts. This chain uses TRBV20-1 with TRBJ2-5; the D gene could be TRBD1 or TRBD2 (5 bases each). The V gene lost 5 bases and the J gene lost 13 bases, with 17 bases spanning the gap. This CDR3 has 11 residues. Germline CDR1 is DFQATT and CDR2 is SNEGSKA (reference sequence). The CDR3 protein is CSAPGRGLSYF. Written as DNA, the CDR3 is TGCAGTGCTCCGGGACGTGGACTCTCGTACTTC.

The chain has TRBV20-1 and TRBJ1-5; D is perhaps TRBD1 (5 bases). V lost 0 bases, J lost 4 bases, and 7 bases lay in between. The CDR3 is 13 residues long. Germline V gene lookup returns CDR1 DFQATT and CDR2 SNEGSKA (reference sequence). CDR3 sequence reads: CSAREGGNQPQHF. CDR3 sequence (DNA): TGCAGTGCTAGAGAGGGGGGGAATCAGCCCCAGCATTTT.

This clonotype was detected many times. The chain uses TRBV6-1 and TRBJ1-5; no firm D call. This CDR3 spans 13 amino acids. Trimming shortened V by 7 bases and J by 4 bases, and 11 bases separated the two germline ends. CDR1 is MNHNS, CDR2 SASEGT, per germline. CDR3 bases: TGTGCCAGCACCAACACAGTTAATCAGCCCCAGCATTTT. It yields the protein CASTNTVNQPQHF.

This clonotype was seen at least ten times. The V and J genes are TRBV5-1 and TRBJ2-1; D is ambiguous. The CDR3 extends over 12 amino acids. V was trimmed by 0 bases and J by 8 bases, leaving 6 bases between them. Germline values: CDR1 SGHRS, CDR2 YFSETQ. The CDR3 spells CASSLGTHEQFF. The CDR3, as DNA: TGCGCCAGCAGCTTGGGGACCCATGAGCAGTTCTTC.

This clonotype was picked up many times. The V gene is TRBV28, the J gene TRBJ2-1; 15 bases are shared with TRBD2. Germline V gene sequence: CDR1 MDHEN, CDR2 SYDVKM. The CDR3 has 16 amino acids. The V and J ends lost 5 bases and 6 bases, in that order; junction bases with no gene match: 5. CDR3 region: CASSPWTSGGANEQFF. In DNA form, the CDR3 reads TGTGCCAGCAGTCCCTGGACTAGCGGGGGGGCCAATGAGCAGTTCTTC.

This clonotype came up many times. V and J are TRBV7-9 and TRBJ2-3; 14 bases agree with TRBD2. The CDR3 runs 16 residues. From germline, CDR1 is SEHNR and CDR2 FQNEAQ (reference sequence). The V gene end was trimmed by 5 bases and the J gene end by 5 bases; junction bases not matched to a gene: 6. Here the CDR3 reads CASSDETSGRGDTQYF. The CDR3 coding sequence is TGTGCCAGCAGCGACGAGACTAGCGGGAGGGGAGATACGCAGTATTTT. Based on the CDR3 plus reference TRBV7-9 and TRBJ2-3, the full variable domain is DTGVSQNPRHKITKRGQNVTFRCDPISEHNRLYWYRQTLGQGPEFLTYFQNEAQLEKSRLLSDRFSAERPKGSFSTLEIQRTEQGDSAMYLCASSDETSGRGDTQYFGPGTRLTVL.

There are many counts of this clonotype. The chain employs TRBV12-3 or TRBV12-4 and TRBJ2-1; D is ambiguous. This CDR3 contains 15 residues. V lost 6 bases and J lost 0, with 12 bases in between. Here the CDR3 reads CASSPRAISYNEQFF. For the CDR3, the DNA is TGTGCCAGCAGCCCCCGGGCCATCTCCTACAATGAGCAGTTCTTC.

Ten or more counts support this clonotype. The gene calls are TRBV4-3 and TRBJ1-6; no definite D call. The germline V gene has CDR1 LGHNA and CDR2 YSLEER. The CDR3 extends over 15 amino acids. V was shortened by 5 bases and J by 9 bases, with 17 bases between the two germline ends. CDR3 sequence reads: CASSSIAGMGSPLHF. As DNA, the CDR3 is TGCGCCAGCAGCTCCATTGCGGGGATGGGTTCACCCCTCCACTTT.

This clonotype was counted many times. The chain uses TRBV7-7 and TRBJ2-3, with D perhaps TRBD2 (5 bases). Trimming took off 1 base at V and 4 bases at J, with 18 bases between the two ends. Germline loops: CDR1 SSHAT, CDR2 FNYEAQ (reference sequence). The CDR3 extends over 17 amino acids. CDR3: CASSLGALGSGADTQYF. Written as DNA, the CDR3 is TGTGCCAGCAGCTTAGGGGCTTTAGGGAGCGGCGCAGATACGCAGTATTTT.